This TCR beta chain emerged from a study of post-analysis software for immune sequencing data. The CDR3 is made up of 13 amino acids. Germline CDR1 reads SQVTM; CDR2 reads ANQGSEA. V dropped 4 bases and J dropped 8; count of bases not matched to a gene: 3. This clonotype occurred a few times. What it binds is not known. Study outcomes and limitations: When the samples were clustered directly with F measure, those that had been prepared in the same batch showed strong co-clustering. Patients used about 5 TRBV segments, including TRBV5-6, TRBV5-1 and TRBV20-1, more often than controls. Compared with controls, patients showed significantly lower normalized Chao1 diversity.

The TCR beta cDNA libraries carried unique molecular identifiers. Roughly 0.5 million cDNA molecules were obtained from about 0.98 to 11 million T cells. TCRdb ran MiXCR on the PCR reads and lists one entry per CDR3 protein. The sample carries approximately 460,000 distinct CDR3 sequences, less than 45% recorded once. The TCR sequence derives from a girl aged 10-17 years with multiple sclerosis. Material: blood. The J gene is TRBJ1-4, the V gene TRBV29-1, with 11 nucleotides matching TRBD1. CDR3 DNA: TGCAGCGTTGGATGGACAGGGGGCGAAAAACTGTTTTTT. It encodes CSVGWTGGEKLFF.